The rows below give T cell receptor beta chains drawn from one sample of a study of blood T cell repertoires in COVID-19. Libraries were prepared by immunoSEQ multiplex PCR; TCRdb keeps only in-frame clonotypes and omits some of them. The table records 400,000 to 500,000 clones, over 75% of them present only once. Source material: PBMCs or T cells enriched from blood (not recorded which). The receptor source for this set is a woman aged 18 to 35 who had been exposed to COVID-19. The CDR3 runs from the conserved cysteine through the conserved F or W. D genes are given only for firm matches. For some rows the clone size is stated as once, few or many, or as a class when expanded; others skip it.

J gene,clone size,V gene,D gene,CDR3 DNA,CDR3 protein
TRBJ1-5,.,TRBV11-2,.,TGTGCCAGCAGCTTAAACTCCGCGGGGCCCCAGCATTTT,CASSLNSAGPQHF
TRBJ2-3,once,TRBV5-4,.,TGTGCCAGCAGTCTGAAATGGGAGAGAAGTGGGATCACAGATACGCAGTATTTT,CASSLKWERSGITDTQYF
TRBJ1-5,.,TRBV28,.,TGTGCCAGCAACCAAGCGGGCAGCAATCAGCCCCAGCATTTT,CASNQAGSNQPQHF
TRBJ1-6,.,TRBV7-2,TRBD1,TGTGCCAGCACGGGACAGCATAATTCACCCCTCCACTTT,CASTGQHNSPLHF
TRBJ1-5,few,TRBV7-2,.,TGTGCCAGCAGCTTGACTTATAGCAATCAGCCCCAGCATTTT,CASSLTYSNQPQHF
TRBJ2-1,.,TRBV30,.,TGTGCCTGGAGTGTATCTTACAATGAGCAGTTCTTC,CAWSVSYNEQFF
TRBJ1-1,.,TRBV18,.,TGTGCCAGCTCACCAGGGGCGCATTCTGCCACTGAAGCTTTCTTT,CASSPGAHSATEAFF
TRBJ1-4,.,TRBV11-2,TRBD1,TGTGCCAGCAGCCCTTACAGGGGGCCTAATGAAAAACTGTTTTTT,CASSPYRGPNEKLFF
TRBJ1-1,.,TRBV19,.,TGTGCCAGTAGTATAGATGTAACAGACAGCACTGAAGCTTTCTTT,CASSIDVTDSTEAFF
TRBJ2-7,few,TRBV2,.,TGTGCCAGCACCTACTTTGGGGGCGGGACAGACTACGAGCAGTACTTC,CASTYFGGGTDYEQYF
TRBJ2-1,.,TRBV18,.,TGTGCCAGCTCACCGCAAGTTGGCTGGAATGAGCAGTTCTTC,CASSPQVGWNEQFF
TRBJ2-6,.,TRBV28,TRBD1,TGTGCCAGCAGTTGGGGCACTGGACAGGGGGCGTCTGGGGCCAACGTCCTGACTTTC,CASSWGTGQGASGANVLTF
TRBJ2-1,.,TRBV7-8,.,TGTGCCAGCAGCCGAATAGCTGGCCGCTCCTACAATGAGCAGTTCTTC,CASSRIAGRSYNEQFF
TRBJ2-7,few,TRBV28,.,TGTGCCAGCAGTCCCGGGACCCGAGGGGGGGATCTACGCGGGCAGTACTTC,CASSPGTRGGDLRGQYF
TRBJ2-7,.,TRBV7-2,TRBD2,TGTGCCAGCAGCTCGTCTAGCGGGGGGAATGAGCAGTACTTC,CASSSSSGGNEQYF
TRBJ2-1,.,TRBV7-7,TRBD2,TGTGCCAGCAGCCCGGGACTAGCCCGTGCCATGGAGCAGTTCTTC,CASSPGLARAMEQFF
TRBJ2-2,.,TRBV4-3,TRBD1,TGCGCCAGCAGCCGCACAACGGACAGGGCTACCGGGGAGCTGTTTTTT,CASSRTTDRATGELFF
TRBJ2-7,.,TRBV28,TRBD2,TGTGCCAGCAGGACTAGCGGGTACTCCTACGAGCAGTACTTC,CASRTSGYSYEQYF